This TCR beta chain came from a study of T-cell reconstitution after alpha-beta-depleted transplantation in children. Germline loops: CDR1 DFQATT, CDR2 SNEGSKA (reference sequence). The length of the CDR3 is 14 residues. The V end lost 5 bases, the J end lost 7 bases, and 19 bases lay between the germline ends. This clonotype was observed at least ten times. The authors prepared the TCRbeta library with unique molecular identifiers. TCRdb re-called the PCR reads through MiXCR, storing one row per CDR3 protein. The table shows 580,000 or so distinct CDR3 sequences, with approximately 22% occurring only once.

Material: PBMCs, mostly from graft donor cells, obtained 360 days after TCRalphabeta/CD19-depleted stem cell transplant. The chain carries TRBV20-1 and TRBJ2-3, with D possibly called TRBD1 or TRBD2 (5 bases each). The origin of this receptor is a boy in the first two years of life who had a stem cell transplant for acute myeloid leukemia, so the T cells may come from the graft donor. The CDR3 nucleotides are TGCAGTGCTCGATCACGGGACGCTACATATACGCAGTATTTT. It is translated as CSARSRDATYTQYF.